This TCR beta chain was profiled in a study of blood T cells in healthy people across ages. The study, taken as a whole, reports: Donor CMV status, an unknown factor, possibly confounded changes in expanded clonotypes.

Healthy Caucasian individuals from Russia aged about 6 to 100 were enrolled as donors. V was clipped by 3 bases and J by 0 bases, with 18 bases between them. The length of the CDR3 is 17 residues. A second PCR, run for about 7 to 11 cycles, used a sample-barcoded 5' primer plus a J-beta primer mix. TCRdb redid the calling of the 5' RACE reads with MiXCR, one entry per CDR3 protein. Of roughly 1.4 million distinct CDR3 sequences in the sample, approximately 63% were seen once. Concerning this clonotype itself: The antigen remains unidentified.

The specimen sequenced was blood. The J gene is TRBJ2-7, the V gene TRBV12-3 or TRBV12-4; the D gene is possibly TRBD1 (6 bases). The receptor was isolated from a man aged 18 to 35 in good health. DNA of the CDR3: TGTGCCAGCAGTTTGGAAATAGCTGGACAGATCTCCTACGAGCAGTACTTC. Its protein product is CASSLEIAGQISYEQYF.